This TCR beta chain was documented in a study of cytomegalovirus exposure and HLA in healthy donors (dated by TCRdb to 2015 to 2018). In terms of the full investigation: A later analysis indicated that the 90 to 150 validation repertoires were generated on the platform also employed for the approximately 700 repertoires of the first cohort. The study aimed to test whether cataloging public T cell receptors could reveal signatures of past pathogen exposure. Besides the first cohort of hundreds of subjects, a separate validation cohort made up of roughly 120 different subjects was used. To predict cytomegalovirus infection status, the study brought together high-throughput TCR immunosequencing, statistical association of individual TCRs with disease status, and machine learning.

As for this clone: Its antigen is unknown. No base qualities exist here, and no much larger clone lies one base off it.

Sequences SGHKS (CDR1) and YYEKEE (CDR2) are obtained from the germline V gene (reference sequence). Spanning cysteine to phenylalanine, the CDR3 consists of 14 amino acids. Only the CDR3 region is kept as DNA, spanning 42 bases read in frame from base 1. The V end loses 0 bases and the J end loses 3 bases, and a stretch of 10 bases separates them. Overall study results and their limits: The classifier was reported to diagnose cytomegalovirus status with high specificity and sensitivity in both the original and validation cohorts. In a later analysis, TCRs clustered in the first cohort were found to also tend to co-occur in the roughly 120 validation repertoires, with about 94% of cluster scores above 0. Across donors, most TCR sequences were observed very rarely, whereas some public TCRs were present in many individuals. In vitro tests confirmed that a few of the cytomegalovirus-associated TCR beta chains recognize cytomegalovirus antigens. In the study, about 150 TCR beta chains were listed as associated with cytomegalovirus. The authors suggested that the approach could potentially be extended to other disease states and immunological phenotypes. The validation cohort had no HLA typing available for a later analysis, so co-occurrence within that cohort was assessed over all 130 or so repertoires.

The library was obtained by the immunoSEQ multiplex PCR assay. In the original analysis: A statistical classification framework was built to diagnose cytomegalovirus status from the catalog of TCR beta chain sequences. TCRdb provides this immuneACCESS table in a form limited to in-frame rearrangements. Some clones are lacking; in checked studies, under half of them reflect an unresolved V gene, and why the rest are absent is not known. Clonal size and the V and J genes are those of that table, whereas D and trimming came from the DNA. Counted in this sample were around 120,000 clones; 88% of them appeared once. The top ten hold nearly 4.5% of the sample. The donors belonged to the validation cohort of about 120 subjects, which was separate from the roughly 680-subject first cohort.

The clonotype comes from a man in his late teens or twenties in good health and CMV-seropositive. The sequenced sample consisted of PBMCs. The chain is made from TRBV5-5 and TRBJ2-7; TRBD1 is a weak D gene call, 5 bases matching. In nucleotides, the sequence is TGTGCCAGCAGCTTGGCCTTAGGGGACTACGAGCAGTACTTC. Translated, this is CASSLALGDYEQYF.